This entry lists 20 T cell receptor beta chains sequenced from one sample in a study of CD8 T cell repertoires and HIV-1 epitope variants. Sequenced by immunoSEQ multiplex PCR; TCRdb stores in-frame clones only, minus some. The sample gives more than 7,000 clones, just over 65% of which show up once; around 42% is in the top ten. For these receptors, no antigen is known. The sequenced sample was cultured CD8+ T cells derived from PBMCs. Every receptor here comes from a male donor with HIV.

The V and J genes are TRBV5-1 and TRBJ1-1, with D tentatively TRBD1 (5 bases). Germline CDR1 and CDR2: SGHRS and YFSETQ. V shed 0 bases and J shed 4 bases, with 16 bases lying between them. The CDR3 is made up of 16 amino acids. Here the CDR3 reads CASSLAGGTQSTEAFF. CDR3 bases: TGCGCCAGCAGCTTGGCCGGGGGTACCCAGAGCACTGAAGCTTTCTTT.

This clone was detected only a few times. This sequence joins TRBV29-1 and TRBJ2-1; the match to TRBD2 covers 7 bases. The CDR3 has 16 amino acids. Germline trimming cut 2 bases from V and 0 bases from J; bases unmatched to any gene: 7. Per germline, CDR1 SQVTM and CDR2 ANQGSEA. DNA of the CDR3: TGCAGCGTTGAATGGGCTAGCGGAGGCTCCTACAATGAGCAGTTCTTC. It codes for CSVEWASGGSYNEQFF.

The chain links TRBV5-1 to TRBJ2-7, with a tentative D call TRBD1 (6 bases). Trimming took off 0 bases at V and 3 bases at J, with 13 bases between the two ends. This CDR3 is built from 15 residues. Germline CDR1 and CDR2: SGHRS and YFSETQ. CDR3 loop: CASSLGATGDYEQYF. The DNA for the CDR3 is TGCGCCAGCAGCTTGGGGGCGACAGGAGACTACGAGCAGTACTTC.

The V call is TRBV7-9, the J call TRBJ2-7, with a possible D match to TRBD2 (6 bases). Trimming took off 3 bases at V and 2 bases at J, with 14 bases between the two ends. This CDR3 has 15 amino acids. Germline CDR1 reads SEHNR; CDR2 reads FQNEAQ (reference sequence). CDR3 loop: CASSFTGTGAYEQYF. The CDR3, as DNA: TGTGCCAGCAGCTTCACCGGGACGGGAGCCTACGAGCAGTACTTC.

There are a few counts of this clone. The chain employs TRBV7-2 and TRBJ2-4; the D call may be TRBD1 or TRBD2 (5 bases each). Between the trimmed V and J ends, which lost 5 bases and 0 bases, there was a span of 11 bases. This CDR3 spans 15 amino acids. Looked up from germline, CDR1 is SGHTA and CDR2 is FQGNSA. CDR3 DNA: TGTGCCAGCAGCCCCGGGGCCCTAGCCAAAAACATTCAGTACTTC. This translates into CASSPGALAKNIQYF.

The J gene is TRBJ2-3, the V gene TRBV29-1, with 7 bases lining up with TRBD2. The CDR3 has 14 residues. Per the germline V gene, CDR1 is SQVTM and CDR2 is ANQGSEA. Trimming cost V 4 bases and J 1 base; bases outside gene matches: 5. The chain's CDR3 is CSVAGGVGTDTQYF. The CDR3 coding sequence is TGCAGCGTTGCGGGGGGAGTAGGCACAGATACGCAGTATTTT.

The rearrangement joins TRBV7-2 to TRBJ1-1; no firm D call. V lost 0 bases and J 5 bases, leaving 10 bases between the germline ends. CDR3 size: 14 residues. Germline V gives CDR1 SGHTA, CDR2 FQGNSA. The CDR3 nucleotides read TGTGCCAGCAGCTTAGCGGGATACGGAACTGAAGCTTTCTTT. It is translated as CASSLAGYGTEAFF.

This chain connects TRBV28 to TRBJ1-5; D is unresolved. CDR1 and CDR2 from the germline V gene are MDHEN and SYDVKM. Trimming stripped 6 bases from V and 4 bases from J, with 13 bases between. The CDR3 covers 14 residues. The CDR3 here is CASRVVASNQPQHF. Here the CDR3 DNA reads TGTGCCAGCAGAGTTGTAGCTTCGAATCAGCCCCAGCATTTT. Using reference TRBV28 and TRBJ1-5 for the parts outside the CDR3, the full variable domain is DVKVTQSSRYLVKRTGEKVFLECVQDMDHENMFWYRQDPGLGLRLIYFSYDVKMKEKGDIPEGYSVSREKKERFSLILESASTNQTSMYLCASRVVASNQPQHFGDGTRLSIL.

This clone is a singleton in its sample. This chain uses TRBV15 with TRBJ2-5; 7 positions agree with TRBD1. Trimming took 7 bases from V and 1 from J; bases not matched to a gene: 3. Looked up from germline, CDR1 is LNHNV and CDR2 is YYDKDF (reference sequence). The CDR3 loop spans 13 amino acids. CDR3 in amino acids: CATNDRVQETQYF. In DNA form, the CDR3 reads TGTGCCACCAACGACAGGGTCCAAGAGACCCAGTACTTC.

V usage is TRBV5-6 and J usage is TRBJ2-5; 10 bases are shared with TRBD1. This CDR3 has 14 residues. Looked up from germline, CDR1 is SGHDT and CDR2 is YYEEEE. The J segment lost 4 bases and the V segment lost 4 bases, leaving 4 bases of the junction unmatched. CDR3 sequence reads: CASSLDRGIETQYF. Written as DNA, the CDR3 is TGTGCCAGCAGCCTGGACAGGGGGATAGAGACCCAGTACTTC.

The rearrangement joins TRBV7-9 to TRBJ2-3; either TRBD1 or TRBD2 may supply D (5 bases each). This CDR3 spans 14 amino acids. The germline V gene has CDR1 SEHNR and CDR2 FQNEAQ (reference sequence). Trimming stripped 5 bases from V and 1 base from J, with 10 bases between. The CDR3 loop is CASSEGTRTDTQYF. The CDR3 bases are TGTGCCAGCAGCGAGGGGACCCGCACAGATACGCAGTATTTT.

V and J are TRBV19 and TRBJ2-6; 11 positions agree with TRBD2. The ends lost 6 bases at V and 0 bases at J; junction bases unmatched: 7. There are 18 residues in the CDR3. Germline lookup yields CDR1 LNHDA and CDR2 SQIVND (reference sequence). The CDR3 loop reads CASRRTSGSFSGANVLTF. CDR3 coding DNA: TGTGCCAGTAGACGTACTAGCGGGAGCTTCTCTGGGGCCAACGTCCTGACTTTC.

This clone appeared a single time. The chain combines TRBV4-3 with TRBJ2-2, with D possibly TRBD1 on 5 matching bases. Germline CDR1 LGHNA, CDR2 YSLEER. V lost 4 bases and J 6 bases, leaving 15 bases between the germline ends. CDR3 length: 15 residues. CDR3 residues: CASSPTGLGAGELFF. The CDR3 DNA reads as TGCGCCAGCAGCCCCACAGGCCTAGGGGCCGGGGAGCTGTTTTTT.

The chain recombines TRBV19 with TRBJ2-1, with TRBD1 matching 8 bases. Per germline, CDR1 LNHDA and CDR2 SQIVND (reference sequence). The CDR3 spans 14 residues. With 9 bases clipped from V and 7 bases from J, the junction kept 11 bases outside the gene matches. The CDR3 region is CASRGPRGANEQFF. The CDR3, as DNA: TGTGCCAGCAGGGGGCCTAGAGGGGCTAATGAGCAGTTCTTC.

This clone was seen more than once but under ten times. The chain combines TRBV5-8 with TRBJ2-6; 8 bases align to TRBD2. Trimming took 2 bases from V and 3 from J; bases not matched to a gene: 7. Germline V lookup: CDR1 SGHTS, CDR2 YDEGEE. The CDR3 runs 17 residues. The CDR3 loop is CASSFREGLSGANVLTF. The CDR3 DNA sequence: TGTGCCAGCAGCTTTCGGGAGGGCCTTAGTGGGGCCAACGTCCTGACTTTC.

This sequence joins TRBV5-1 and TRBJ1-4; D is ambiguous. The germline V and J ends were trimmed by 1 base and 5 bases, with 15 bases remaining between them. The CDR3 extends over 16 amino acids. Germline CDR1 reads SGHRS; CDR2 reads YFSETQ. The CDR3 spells CASSLSGAQPNEKLFF. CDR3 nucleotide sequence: TGCGCCAGCAGCTTGTCGGGTGCCCAGCCAAATGAAAAACTGTTTTTT.

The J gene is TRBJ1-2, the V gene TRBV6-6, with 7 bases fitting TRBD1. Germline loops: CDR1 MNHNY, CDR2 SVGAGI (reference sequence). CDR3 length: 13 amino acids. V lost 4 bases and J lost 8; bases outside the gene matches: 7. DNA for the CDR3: TGTGCCAGCAGTTCCCTCCTGACAGGGGGCTACACCTTC. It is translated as CASSSLLTGGYTF.

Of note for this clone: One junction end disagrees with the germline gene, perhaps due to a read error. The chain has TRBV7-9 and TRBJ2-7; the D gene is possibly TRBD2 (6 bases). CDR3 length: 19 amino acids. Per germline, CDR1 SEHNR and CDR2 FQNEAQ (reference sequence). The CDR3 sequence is CASSQEPGAGALSSYEQYF. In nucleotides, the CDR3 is TGCGCCAGCAGCCAAGAGCCGGGAGCGGGCGCCCTGAGCTCCTACGAGCAGTACTTC.

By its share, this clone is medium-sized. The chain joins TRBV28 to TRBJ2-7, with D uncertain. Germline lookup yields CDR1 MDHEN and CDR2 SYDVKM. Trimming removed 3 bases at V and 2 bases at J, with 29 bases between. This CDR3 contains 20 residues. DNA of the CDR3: TGTGCCAGCAGTTTCCCCCCCCCTAGTCCCAATACACCTACCACCTACGAGCAGTACTTC. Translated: CASSFPPPSPNTPTTYEQYF.

CDR3 loop: CASSPGAHNEQFF. The CDR3 region has the DNA TGTGCCAGCAGCCCAGGGGCTCACAATGAGCAGTTCTTC. The chain has TRBV11-2 and TRBJ2-1, with D perhaps TRBD1 (6 bases). The CDR3 has 13 amino acids. Trimming took 5 bases from V and 5 from J, leaving 10 bases between them. Germline V CDR1 and CDR2: SGHAT, FQNNGV.